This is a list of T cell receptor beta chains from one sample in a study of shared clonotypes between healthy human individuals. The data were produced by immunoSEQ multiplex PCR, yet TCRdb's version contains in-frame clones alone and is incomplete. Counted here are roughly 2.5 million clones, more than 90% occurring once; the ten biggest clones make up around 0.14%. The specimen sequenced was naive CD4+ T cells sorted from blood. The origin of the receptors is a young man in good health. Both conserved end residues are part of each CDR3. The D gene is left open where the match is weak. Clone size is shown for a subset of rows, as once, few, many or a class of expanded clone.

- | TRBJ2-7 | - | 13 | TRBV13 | CASSLVRAYEQYF | TGTGCCAGCAGCTTAGTCAGAGCCTACGAGCAGTACTTC
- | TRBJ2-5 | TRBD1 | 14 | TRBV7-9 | CASSRTGIQETQYF | TGTGCCAGCAGCAGGACAGGCATTCAAGAGACCCAGTACTTC
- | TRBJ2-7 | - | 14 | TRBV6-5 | CASSYLREGYEQYF | TGTGCCAGCAGTTATCTAAGAGAAGGCTACGAGCAGTACTTC
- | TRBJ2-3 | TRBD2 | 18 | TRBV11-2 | CASTLRASGEVGTDTQYF | TGTGCCAGCACCCTAAGGGCTAGCGGGGAAGTTGGCACAGATACGCAGTATTTT
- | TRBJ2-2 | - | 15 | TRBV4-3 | CASSPSPVDPRELFF | TGCGCCAGCAGCCCGAGTCCTGTGGACCCCCGCGAGCTGTTTTTT
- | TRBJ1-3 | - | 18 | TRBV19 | CASMGSVGRTDSGNTIYF | TGTGCCAGTATGGGGTCGGTAGGGCGGACGGACTCTGGAAACACCATATATTTT
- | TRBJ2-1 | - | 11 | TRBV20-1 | CSAGPYNEQFF | TGCAGTGCTGGTCCATACAATGAGCAGTTCTTC
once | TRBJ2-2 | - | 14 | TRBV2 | CASSEASLTGELFF | TGTGCCAGCAGTGAGGCTAGCCTGACCGGGGAGCTGTTTTTT
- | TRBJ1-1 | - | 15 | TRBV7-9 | CASSLLTGLNTEAFF | TGTGCCAGCAGCTTATTAACAGGCCTGAACACTGAAGCTTTCTTT
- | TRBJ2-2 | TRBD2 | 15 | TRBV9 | CASSVAAGVAGELFF | TGTGCCAGCAGCGTAGCAGCGGGAGTGGCCGGGGAGCTGTTTTTT
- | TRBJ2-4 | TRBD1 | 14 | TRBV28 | CASSQGQRKNIQYF | TGTGCCAGCAGCCAGGGACAGCGCAAAAACATTCAGTACTTC
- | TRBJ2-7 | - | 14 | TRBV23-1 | CASSQSVVGFEQYF | TGCGCCAGCAGTCAATCGGTCGTCGGCTTCGAGCAGTACTTC
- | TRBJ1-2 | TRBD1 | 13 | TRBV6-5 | CASTQGGVDGYTF | TGTGCCAGCACCCAGGGGGGTGTAGATGGCTACACCTTC
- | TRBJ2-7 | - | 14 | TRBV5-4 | CASSSRTGDHEQYF | TGTGCCAGCAGCTCCAGGACTGGGGACCACGAGCAGTACTTC
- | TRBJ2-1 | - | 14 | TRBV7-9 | CASSPGRGFGEQFF | TGTGCCAGCAGCCCCGGTAGAGGTTTCGGTGAGCAGTTCTTC
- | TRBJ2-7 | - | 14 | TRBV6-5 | CASTRPGTSYEQYF | TGTGCCAGCACGCGTCCCGGGACCTCCTACGAGCAGTACTTC
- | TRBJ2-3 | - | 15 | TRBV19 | CASSLLGEGTDTQYF | TGTGCCAGTAGTCTTCTCGGGGAAGGCACAGATACGCAGTATTTT
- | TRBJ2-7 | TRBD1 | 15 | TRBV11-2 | CASSTGDRVAYEQYF | TGTGCCAGCAGCACAGGGGACAGGGTGGCCTACGAGCAGTACTTC
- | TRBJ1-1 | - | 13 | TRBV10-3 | CAISEVKNTEAFF | TGTGCCATCAGTGAGGTCAAGAACACTGAAGCTTTCTTT
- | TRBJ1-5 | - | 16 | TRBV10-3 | CAISESLQPGRQPQHF | TGTGCCATCAGTGAGTCGTTGCAGCCCGGGCGTCAGCCCCAGCATTTT
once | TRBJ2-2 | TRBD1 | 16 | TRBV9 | CASSARTGGSAGELFF | TGTGCCAGCAGCGCACGGACAGGGGGTAGCGCCGGGGAGCTGTTTTTT
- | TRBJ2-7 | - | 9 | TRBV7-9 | CASSGEQYF | TGTGCCAGCAGCGGGGAGCAGTACTTC
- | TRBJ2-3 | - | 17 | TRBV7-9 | CASTPPLVRGSTDTQYF | TGTGCCAGCACCCCCCCCTTGGTACGGGGGAGCACAGATACGCAGTATTTT
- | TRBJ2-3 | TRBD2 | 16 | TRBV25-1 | CASSDHSGINTDTQYF | TGTGCCAGCAGTGACCACAGCGGGATTAACACAGATACGCAGTATTTT
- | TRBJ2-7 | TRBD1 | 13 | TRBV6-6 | CASGDRRASRQYF | TGTGCCAGCGGGGACAGGAGGGCCTCTCGGCAGTACTTC
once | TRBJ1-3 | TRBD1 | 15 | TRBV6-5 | CASTQGARTGNTIYF | TGTGCCAGCACACAGGGGGCGAGGACTGGAAACACCATATATTTT
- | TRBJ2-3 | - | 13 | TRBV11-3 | CASSLSLGDTQYF | TGTGCCAGCAGCTTATCGTTGGGGGATACGCAGTATTTT
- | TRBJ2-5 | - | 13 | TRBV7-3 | CASSLNSEETQYF | TGTGCCAGCAGCTTAAACTCAGAAGAGACCCAGTACTTC
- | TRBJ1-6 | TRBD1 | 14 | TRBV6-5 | CASSYGGQDSPLHF | TGTGCCAGCAGTTACGGGGGACAGGATTCACCCCTCCACTTT
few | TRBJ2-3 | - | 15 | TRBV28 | CASEGGGGRLDTQYF | TGTGCCAGCGAGGGAGGCGGGGGCCGCCTAGATACGCAGTATTTT
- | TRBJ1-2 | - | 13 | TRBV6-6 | CASSYDGNYGYTF | TGTGCCAGCAGTTACGACGGAAACTATGGCTACACCTTC
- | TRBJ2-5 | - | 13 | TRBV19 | CASGSGRTETQYF | TGTGCCAGTGGATCGGGACGCACAGAGACCCAGTACTTC
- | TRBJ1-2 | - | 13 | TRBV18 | CASFLTGMDGYTF | TGTGCCAGCTTCCTCACGGGAATGGATGGCTACACCTTC
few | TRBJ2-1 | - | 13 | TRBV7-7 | CASSLAWDNEQFF | TGTGCTAGCAGCTTAGCATGGGACAATGAGCAGTTCTTC
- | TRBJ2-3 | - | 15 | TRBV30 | CAWSEGGTALDTQYF | TGTGCCTGGAGTGAAGGCGGGACAGCCCTAGATACGCAGTATTTT
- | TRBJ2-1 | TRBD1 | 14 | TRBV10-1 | CASRLRDSNNEQFF | TGCGCCAGCAGGCTCCGGGACAGTAACAATGAGCAGTTCTTC
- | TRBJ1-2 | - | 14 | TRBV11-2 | CASSYPERHYGYTF | TGTGCCAGCAGCTACCCGGAAAGGCACTATGGCTACACCTTC
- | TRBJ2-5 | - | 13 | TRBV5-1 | CASSLGSGETQYF | TGCGCCAGCAGCTTGGGCTCCGGGGAGACCCAGTACTTC
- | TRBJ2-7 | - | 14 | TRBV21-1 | CASSLGQGRYEQYF | TGTGCCAGCTCACTAGGACAGGGAAGGTACGAGCAGTACTTC
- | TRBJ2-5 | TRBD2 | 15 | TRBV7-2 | CASSPIAGTQETQYF | TGTGCCAGCAGCCCAATAGCGGGGACACAAGAGACCCAGTACTTC
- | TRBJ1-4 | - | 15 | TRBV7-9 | CASSLAGPTNEKLFF | TGTGCCAGCAGCCTAGCGGGACCAACTAATGAAAAACTGTTTTTT
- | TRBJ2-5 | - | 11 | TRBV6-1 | CASRTQETQYF | TGTGCCAGCAGAACTCAAGAGACCCAGTACTTC